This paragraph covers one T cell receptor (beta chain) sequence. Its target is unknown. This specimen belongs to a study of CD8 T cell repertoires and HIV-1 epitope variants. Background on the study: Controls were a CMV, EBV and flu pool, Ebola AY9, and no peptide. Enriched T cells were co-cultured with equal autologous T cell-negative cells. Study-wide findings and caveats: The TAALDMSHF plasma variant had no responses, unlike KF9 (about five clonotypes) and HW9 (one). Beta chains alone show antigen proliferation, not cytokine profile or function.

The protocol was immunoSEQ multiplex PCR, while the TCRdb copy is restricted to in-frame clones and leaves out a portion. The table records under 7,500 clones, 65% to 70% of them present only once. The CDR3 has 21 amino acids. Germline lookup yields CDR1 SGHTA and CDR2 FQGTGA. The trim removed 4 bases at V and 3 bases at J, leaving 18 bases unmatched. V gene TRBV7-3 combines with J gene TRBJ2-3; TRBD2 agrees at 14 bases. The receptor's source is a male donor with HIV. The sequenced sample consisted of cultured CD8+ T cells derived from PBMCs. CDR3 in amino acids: CASSCPAYGLAGGGETDTQYF. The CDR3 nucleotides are TGTGCCAGCAGCTGTCCGGCCTATGGACTAGCGGGGGGTGGAGAGACAGATACGCAGTATTTT.